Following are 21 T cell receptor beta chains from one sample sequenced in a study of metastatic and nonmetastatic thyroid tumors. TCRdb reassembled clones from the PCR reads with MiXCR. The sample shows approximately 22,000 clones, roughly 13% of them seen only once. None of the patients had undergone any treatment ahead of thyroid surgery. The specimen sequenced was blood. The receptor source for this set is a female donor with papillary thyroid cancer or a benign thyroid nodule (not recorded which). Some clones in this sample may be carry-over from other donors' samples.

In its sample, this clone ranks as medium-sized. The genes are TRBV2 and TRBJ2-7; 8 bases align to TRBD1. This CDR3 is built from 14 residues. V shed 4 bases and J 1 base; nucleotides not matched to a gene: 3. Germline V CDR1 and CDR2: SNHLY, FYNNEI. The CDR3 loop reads CASSGDRGSYEQYF. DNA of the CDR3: TGTGCCAGCAGTGGAGACAGGGGATCCTACGAGCAGTACTTC.

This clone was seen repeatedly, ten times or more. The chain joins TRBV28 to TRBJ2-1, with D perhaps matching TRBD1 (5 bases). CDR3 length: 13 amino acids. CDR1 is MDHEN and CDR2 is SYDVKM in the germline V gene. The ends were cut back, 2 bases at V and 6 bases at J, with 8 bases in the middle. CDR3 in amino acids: CASSLRQINEQFF. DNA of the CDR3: TGTGCCAGCAGTTTAAGACAGATCAATGAGCAGTTCTTC.

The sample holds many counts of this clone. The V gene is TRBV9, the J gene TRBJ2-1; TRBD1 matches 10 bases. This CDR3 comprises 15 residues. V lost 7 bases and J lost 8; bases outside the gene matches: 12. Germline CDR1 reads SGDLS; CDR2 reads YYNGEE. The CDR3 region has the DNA TGTGCCAGCGATCCCACCGGGACAGGGGTATATGAGCAGTTCTTC. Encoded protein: CASDPTGTGVYEQFF.

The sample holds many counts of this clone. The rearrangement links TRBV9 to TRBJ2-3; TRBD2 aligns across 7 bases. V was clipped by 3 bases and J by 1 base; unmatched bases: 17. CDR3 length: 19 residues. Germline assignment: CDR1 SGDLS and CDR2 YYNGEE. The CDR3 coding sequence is TGTGCCAGCAGCGATCCTTCCGGGACTCGGGGGGATGGCACAGATACGCAGTATTTT. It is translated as CASSDPSGTRGDGTDTQYF. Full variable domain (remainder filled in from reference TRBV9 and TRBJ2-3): DSGVTQTPKHLITATGQRVTLRCSPRSGDLSVYWYQQSLDQGLQFLIQYYNGEERAKGNILERFSAQQFPDLHSELNLSSLELGDSALYFCASSDPSGTRGDGTDTQYFGPGTRLTVL.

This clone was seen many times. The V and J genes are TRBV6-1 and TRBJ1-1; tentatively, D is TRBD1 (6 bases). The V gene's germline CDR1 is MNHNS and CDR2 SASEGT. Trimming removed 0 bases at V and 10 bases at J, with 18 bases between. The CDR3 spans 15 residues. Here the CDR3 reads CASSEAEGGNSGAFF. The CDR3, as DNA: TGTGCCAGCAGTGAAGCAGAGGGGGGGAATTCTGGAGCTTTCTTT.

CDR3 residues: CASSSGQGEAFF. In nucleotides, the CDR3 is TGCGCCAGCAGCTCAGGACAGGGCGAAGCTTTCTTT. This chain connects TRBV5-1 to TRBJ1-1; 8 bases match TRBD1. Germline CDR1 SGHRS, CDR2 YFSETQ. J was trimmed by 8 bases and V by 3 bases; bases with no gene match: 3. The CDR3 has 12 amino acids.

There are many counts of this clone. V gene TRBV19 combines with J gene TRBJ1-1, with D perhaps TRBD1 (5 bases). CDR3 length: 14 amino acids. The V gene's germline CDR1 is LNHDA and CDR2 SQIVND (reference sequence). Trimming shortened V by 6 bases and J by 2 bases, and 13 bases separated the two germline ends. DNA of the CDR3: TGTGCCAGTAGACAGACGACAGTTAACACTGAAGCTTTCTTT. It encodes CASRQTTVNTEAFF.

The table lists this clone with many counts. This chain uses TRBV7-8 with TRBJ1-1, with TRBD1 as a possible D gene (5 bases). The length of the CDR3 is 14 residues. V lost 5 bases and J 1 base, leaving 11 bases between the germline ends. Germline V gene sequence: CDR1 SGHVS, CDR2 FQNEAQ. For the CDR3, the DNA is TGTGCCAGCAGCCTAAGAGACAGGAACACTGAAGCTTTCTTT. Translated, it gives CASSLRDRNTEAFF.

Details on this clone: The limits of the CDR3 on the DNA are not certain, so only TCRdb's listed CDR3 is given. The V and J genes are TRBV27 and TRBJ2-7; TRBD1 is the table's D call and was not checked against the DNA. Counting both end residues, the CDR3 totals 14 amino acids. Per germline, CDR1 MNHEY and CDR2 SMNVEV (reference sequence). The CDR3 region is CVSSFGTGAHEQYF.

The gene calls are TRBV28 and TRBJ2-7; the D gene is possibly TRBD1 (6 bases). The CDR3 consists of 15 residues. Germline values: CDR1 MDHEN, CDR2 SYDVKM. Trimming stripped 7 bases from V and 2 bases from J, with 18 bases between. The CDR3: CASIFPDRSPYEQYF. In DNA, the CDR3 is TGTGCCAGCATTTTTCCCGACAGGTCTCCCTACGAGCAGTACTTC.

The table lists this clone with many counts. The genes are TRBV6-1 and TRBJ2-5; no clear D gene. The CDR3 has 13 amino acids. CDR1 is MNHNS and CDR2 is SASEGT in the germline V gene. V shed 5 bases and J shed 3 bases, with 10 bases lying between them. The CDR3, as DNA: TGTGCCAGCAGTCCTCCGGTTGAAGAGACCCAGTACTTC. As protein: CASSPPVEETQYF.

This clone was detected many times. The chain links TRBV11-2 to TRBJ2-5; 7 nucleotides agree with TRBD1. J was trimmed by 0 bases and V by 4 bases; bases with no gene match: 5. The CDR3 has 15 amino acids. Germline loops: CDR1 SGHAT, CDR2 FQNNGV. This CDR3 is CASSSGTADQETQYF. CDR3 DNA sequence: TGTGCCAGCAGCTCCGGGACAGCCGACCAAGAGACCCAGTACTTC.

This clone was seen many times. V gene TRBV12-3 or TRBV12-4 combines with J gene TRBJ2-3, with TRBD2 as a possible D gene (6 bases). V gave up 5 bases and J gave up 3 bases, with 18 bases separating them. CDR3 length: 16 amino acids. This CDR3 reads CASSPEGPGRTDTQYF. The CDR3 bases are TGTGCCAGCAGTCCGGAGGGTCCGGGGAGGACAGATACGCAGTATTTT.

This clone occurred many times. CDR3 bases: TGCAGTGCTAGAAAAACGGGACTAGCCTACGAGCAGTACTTC. It yields the protein CSARKTGLAYEQYF. V usage is TRBV20-1 and J usage is TRBJ2-7; the match to TRBD2 covers 8 bases. V trimming: 2 bases; J trimming: 2 bases; junction bases outside the gene matches: 5. This CDR3 spans 14 amino acids. CDR1 is DFQATT and CDR2 is SNEGSKA in the germline V gene (reference sequence).

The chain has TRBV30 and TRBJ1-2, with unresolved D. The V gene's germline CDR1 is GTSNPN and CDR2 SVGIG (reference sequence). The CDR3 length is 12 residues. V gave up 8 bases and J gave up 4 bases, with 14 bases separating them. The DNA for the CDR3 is TGTGCCGGAGCCCGGGCCAGCTATGGCTACACCTTC. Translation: CAGARASYGYTF.

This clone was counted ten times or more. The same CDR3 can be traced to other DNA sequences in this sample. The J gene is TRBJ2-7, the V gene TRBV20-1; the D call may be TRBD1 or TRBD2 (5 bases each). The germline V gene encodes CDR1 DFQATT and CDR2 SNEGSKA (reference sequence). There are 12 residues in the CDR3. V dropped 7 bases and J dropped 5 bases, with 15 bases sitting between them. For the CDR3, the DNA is TGCAGTGGGGGGAAAAACGAGGACGAGCAGTACTTC. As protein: CSGGKNEDEQYF.

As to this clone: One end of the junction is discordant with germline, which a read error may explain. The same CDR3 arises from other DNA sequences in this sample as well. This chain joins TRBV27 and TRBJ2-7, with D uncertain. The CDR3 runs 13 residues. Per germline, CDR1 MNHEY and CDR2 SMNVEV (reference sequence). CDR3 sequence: CASSSREAGEQYF. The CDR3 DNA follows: TGTGCCAGTAGTTCCCGTGAAGCTGGTGAGCAGTACTTC.

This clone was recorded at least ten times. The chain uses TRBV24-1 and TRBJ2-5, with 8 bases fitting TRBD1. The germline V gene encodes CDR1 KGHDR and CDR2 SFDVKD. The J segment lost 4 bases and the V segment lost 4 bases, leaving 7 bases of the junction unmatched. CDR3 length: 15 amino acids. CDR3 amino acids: CATSDLGTGIETQYF. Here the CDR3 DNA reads TGTGCCACCAGTGACCTCGGGACAGGAATAGAGACCCAGTACTTC.

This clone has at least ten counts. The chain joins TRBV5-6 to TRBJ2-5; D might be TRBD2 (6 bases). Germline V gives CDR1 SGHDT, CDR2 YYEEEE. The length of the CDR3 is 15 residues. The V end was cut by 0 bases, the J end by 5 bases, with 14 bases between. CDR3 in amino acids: CASSLGGDFGETQYF. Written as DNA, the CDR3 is TGTGCCAGCAGCTTGGGCGGGGATTTTGGGGAGACCCAGTACTTC.

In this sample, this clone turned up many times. The CDR3, as DNA: TGCAGTGCTAGGACGATAGCGGGAATCCAAGAGACCCAGTACTTC. The encoded protein is CSARTIAGIQETQYF. The V gene is TRBV20-1, the J gene TRBJ2-5; 8 nucleotides line up with TRBD2. With 3 bases clipped from V and 1 base from J, the junction kept 7 bases outside the gene matches. The CDR3 has 15 residues. CDR1 is DFQATT, CDR2 SNEGSKA, per germline (reference sequence).

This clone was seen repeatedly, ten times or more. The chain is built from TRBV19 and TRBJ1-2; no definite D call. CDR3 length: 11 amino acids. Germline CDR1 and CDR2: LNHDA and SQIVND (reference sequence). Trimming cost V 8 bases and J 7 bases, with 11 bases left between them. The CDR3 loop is CASATALGYTF. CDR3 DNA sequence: TGTGCCAGTGCAACCGCGCTTGGCTACACCTTC. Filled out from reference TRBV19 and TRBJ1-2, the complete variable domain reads DGGITQSPKYLFRKEGQNVTLSCEQNLNHDAMYWYRQDPGQGLRLIYYSQIVNDFQKGDIAEGYSVSREKKESFPLTVTSAQKNPTAFYLCASATALGYTFGSGTRLTVV.